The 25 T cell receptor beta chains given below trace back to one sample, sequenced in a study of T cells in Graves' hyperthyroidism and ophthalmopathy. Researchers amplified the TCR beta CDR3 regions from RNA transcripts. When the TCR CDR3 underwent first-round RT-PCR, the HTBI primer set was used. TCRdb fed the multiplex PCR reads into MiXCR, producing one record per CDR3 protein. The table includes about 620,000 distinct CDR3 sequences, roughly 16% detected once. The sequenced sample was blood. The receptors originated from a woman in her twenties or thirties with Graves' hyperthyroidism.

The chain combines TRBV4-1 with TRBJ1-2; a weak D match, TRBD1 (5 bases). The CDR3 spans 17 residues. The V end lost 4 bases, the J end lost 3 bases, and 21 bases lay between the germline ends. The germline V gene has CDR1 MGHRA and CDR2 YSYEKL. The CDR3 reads CASSPRGRVKTDYGYTF. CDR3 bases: TGCGCCAGCAGCCCTCGCGGCAGGGTGAAGACGGACTATGGCTACACCTTC.

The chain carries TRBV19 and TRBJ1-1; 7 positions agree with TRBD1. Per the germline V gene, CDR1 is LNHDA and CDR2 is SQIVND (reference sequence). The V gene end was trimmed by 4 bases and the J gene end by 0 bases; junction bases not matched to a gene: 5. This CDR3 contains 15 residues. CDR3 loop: CASSTDRRVNTEAFF. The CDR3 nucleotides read TGTGCCAGTAGTACGGACAGGCGGGTGAACACTGAAGCTTTCTTT.

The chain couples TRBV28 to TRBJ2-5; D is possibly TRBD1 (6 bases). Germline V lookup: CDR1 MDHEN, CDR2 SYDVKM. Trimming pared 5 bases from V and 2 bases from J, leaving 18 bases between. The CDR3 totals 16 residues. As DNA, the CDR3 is TGTGCCAGCAGTCCCTTCCTCGGACAGCTACAAGAGACCCAGTACTTC. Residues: CASSPFLGQLQETQYF.

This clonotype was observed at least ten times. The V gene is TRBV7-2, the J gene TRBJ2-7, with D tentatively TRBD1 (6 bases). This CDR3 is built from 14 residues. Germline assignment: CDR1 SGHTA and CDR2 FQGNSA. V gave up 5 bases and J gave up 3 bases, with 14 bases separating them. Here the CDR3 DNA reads TGTGCCAGCAGCCCCTGGGGGCAGGACTACGAGCAGTACTTC. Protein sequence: CASSPWGQDYEQYF. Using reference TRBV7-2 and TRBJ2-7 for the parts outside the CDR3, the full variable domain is GAGVSQSPSNKVTEKGKDVELRCDPISGHTALYWYRQSLGQGLEFLIYFQGNSAPDKSGLPSDRFSAERTGGSVSTLTIQRTQQEDSAVYLCASSPWGQDYEQYFGPGTRLTVT.

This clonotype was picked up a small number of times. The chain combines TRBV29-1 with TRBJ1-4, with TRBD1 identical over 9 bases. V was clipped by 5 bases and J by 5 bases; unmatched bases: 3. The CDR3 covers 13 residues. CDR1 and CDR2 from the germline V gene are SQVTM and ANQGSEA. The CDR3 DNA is TGCAGCGTTACCGGGACAGGGAATGAAAAACTGTTTTTT. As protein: CSVTGTGNEKLFF.

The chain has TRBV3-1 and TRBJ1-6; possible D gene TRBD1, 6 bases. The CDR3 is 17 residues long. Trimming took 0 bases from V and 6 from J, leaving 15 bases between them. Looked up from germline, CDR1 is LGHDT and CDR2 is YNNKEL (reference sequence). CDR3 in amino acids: CASSQDAGAPLNSPLHF. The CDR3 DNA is TGTGCCAGCAGCCAAGATGCAGGGGCCCCTCTTAATTCACCCCTCCACTTT.

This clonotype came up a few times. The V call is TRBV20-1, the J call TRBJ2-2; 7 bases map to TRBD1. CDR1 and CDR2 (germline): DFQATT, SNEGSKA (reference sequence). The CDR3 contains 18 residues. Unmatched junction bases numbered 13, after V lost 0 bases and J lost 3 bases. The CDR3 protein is CSARDDHGQVGYTGELFF. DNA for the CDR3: TGCAGTGCTAGAGACGACCACGGACAGGTGGGATACACCGGGGAGCTGTTTTTT.

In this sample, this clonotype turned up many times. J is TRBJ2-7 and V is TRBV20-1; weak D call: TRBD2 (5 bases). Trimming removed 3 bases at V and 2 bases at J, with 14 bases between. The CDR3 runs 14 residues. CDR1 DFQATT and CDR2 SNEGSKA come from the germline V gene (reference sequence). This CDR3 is CSARDRLYPYEQYF. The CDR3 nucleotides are TGCAGTGCTAGGGATAGACTATATCCCTACGAGCAGTACTTC.

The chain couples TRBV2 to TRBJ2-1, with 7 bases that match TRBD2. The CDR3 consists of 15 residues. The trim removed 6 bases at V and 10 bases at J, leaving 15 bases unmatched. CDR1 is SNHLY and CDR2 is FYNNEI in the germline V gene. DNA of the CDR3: TGTGCCAGCAGCGATTCCCCGGGACTAACGACCGAGCAGTTCTTC. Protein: CASSDSPGLTTEQFF.

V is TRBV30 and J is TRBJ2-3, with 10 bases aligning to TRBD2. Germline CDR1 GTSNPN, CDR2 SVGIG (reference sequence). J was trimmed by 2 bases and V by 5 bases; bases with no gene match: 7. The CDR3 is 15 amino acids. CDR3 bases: TGTGCCTGGGGCGGACTAGCGGAACCCACAGATACGCAGTATTTT. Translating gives CAWGGLAEPTDTQYF.

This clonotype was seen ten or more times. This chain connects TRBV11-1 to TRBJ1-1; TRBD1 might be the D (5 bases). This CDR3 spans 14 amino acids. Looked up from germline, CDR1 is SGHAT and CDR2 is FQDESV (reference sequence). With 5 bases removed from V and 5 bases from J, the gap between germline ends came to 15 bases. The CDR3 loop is CASSNRDDGTEAFF. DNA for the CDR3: TGTGCCAGCAGCAACCGGGACGACGGGACTGAAGCTTTCTTT.

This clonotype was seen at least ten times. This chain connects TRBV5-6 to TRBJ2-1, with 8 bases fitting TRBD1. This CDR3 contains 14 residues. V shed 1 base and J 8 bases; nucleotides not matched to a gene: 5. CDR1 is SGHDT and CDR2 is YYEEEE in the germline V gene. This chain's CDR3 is CASSLIPGGHEQFF. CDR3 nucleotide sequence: TGTGCCAGCAGCTTGATCCCAGGGGGCCATGAGCAGTTCTTC.

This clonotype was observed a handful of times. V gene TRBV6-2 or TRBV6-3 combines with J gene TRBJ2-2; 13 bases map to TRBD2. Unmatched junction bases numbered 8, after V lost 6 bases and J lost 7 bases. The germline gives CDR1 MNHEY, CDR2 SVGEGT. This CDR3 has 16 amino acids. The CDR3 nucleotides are TGTGCCAGCAGCCTAACTAGCGGGAGGGCCGTCGGGGAGCTGTTTTTT. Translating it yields CASSLTSGRAVGELFF.

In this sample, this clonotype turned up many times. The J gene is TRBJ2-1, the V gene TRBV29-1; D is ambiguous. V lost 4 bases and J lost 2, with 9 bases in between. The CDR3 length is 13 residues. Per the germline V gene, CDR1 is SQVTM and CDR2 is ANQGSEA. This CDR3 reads CSVGPETYNEQFF. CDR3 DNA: TGCAGCGTTGGGCCTGAGACCTACAATGAGCAGTTCTTC.

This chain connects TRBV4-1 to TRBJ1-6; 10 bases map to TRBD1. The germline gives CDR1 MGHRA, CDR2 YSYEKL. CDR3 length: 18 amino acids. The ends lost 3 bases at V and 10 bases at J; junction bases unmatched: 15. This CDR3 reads CASSHPPGTGTGESPLHF. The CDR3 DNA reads TGCGCCAGCAGCCACCCCCCCGGTACCGGGACAGGGGAATCACCCCTCCACTTT.

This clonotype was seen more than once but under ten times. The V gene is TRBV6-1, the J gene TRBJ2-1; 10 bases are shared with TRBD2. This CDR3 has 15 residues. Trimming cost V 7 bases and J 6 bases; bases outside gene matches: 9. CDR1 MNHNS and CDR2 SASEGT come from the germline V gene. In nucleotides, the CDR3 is TGTGCCAGCAAGAGGGATAGCGGGAGGCTCAATGAGCAGTTCTTC. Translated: CASKRDSGRLNEQFF.

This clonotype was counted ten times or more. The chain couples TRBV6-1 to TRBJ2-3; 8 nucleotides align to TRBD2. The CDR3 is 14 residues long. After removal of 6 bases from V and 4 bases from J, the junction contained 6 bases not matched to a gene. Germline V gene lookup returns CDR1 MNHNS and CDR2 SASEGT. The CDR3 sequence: CASSSAGEADTQYF. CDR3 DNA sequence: TGTGCCAGCAGCTCAGCGGGAGAGGCAGATACGCAGTATTTT.

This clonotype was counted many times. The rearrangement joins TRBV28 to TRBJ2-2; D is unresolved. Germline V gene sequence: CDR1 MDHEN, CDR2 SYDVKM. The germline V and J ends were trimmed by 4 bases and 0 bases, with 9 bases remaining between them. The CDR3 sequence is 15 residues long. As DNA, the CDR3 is TGTGCCAGCAGTTCAGACTGGTCGAACACCGGGGAGCTGTTTTTT. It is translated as CASSSDWSNTGELFF.

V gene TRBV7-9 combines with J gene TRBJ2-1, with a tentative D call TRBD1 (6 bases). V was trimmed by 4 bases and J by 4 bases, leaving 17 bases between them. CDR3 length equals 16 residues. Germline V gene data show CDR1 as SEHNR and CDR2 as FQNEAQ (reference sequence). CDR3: CASSSPTRGRYNEQFF. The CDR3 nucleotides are TGTGCCAGCAGCTCCCCGACGAGGGGGAGATACAATGAGCAGTTCTTC.

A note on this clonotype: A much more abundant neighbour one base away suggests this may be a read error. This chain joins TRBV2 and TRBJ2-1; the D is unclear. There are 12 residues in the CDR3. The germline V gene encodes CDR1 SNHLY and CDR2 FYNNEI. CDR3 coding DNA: TGTGCCAGTGACGGACCCTACAATGAGAAGTTCTTC. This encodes CASDGPYNEKFF.

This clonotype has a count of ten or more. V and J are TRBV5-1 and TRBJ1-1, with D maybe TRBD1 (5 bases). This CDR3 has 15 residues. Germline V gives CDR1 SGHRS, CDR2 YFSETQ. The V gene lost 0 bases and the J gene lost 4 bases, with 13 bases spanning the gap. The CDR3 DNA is TGCGCCAGCAGCTTGGAAGCAGGGTCGTCCACTGAAGCTTTCTTT. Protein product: CASSLEAGSSTEAFF. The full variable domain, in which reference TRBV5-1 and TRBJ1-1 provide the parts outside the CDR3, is KAGVTQTPRYLIKTRGQQVTLSCSPISGHRSVSWYQQTPGQGLQFLFEYFSETQRNKGNFPGRFSGRQFSNSRSEMNVSTLELGDSALYLCASSLEAGSSTEAFFGQGTRLTVV.

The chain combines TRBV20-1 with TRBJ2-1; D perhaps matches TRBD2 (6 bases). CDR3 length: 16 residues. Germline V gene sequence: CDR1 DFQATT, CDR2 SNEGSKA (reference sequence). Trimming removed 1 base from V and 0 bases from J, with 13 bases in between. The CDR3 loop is CSARGGLSGSYNEQFF. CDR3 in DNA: TGCAGTGCTAGAGGCGGACTATCTGGCTCCTACAATGAGCAGTTCTTC.

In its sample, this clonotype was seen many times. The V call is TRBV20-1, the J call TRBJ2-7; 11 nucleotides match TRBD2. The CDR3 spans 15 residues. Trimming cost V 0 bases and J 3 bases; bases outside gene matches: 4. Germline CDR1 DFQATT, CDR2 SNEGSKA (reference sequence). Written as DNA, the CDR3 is TGCAGTGCTAGAGATCGACTAGCGGGGAACTACGAGCAGTACTTC. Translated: CSARDRLAGNYEQYF.

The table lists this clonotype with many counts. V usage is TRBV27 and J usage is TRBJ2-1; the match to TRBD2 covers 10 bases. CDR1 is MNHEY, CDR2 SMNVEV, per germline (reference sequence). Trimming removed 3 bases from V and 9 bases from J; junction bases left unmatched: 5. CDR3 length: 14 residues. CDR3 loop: CASSFQREGSEQFF. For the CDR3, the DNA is TGTGCCAGCAGTTTCCAGCGGGAGGGAAGTGAGCAGTTCTTC.

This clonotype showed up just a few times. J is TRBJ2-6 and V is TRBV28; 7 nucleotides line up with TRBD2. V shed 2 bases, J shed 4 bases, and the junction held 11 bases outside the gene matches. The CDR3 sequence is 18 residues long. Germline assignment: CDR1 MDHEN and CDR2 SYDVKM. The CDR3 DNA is TGTGCCAGCAGTTTACCCGGGACGGGGGGATTCGGGGCCAACGTCCTGACTTTC. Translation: CASSLPGTGGFGANVLTF.